The 15 T cell receptor beta chains listed next were all sequenced from one sample in a study of response to subunit inactivated influenza vaccine. TCRdb reprocessed the RT-PCR reads with MiXCR, giving one entry per CDR3 protein. The sample gives around 710,000 distinct CDR3 sequences, approximately 15% of which show up once; approximately 7% is in the top ten. This specimen was PBMCs from blood, taken around 14 days before vaccination. The origin of the receptors is a middle-aged man who received an inactivated influenza vaccine.

There are many counts of this clonotype. The chain combines TRBV5-1 with TRBJ2-3; D remains ambiguous. The CDR3 spans 14 residues. Per the germline V gene, CDR1 is SGHRS and CDR2 is YFSETQ. V was clipped by 3 bases and J by 2 bases, with 10 bases between them. In DNA form, the CDR3 reads TGCGCCAGCAGCTCCGACACCTCCACAGATACGCAGTATTTT. It specifies CASSSDTSTDTQYF.

This clonotype was detected a few times. The V call is TRBV27, the J call TRBJ2-3; no reliable D call. The CDR3 length is 15 residues. V was trimmed by 5 bases and J by 1 base, leaving 13 bases between them. Germline CDR1 MNHEY, CDR2 SMNVEV (reference sequence). CDR3 sequence reads: CASSPYRTGTDTQYF. Here the CDR3 DNA reads TGTGCCAGCAGTCCCTACCGGACCGGCACAGATACGCAGTATTTT.

This clonotype was recorded at least ten times. The V call is TRBV5-1, the J call TRBJ2-7, with 7 bases lining up with TRBD1. Germline V gives CDR1 SGHRS, CDR2 YFSETQ. The CDR3 totals 16 residues. The junction had 9 bases not matched to a gene; V was cut back by 0 bases and J by 3 bases. Written as DNA, the CDR3 is TGCGCCAGCAGCTTGGAACTGACAGGGAACATCTACGAGCAGTACTTC. It specifies CASSLELTGNIYEQYF.

The chain uses TRBV6-5 and TRBJ2-7; 10 positions match TRBD1. Germline loops: CDR1 MNHEY, CDR2 SVGAGI. The CDR3 loop spans 16 amino acids. V shed 4 bases and J 4 bases; nucleotides not matched to a gene: 10. CDR3 in amino acids: CASSFTPGTGAYEQYF. Written as DNA, the CDR3 is TGTGCCAGCAGTTTCACCCCCGGGACAGGGGCTTACGAGCAGTACTTC.

This clonotype has at least ten counts. The chain combines TRBV12-3 or TRBV12-4 with TRBJ2-5, with 8 bases that match TRBD1. The length of the CDR3 is 15 residues. Losses at the gene ends were 4 bases for V and 7 bases for J; bases not matched to a gene: 11. This chain's CDR3 is CASSSPTGAFGTQYF. In DNA form, the CDR3 reads TGTGCCAGCAGTTCCCCGACAGGGGCTTTCGGGACCCAGTACTTC.

The V and J genes are TRBV7-2 and TRBJ1-3; D not certain. Germline V CDR1 and CDR2: SGHTA, FQGNSA. V shed 6 bases and J shed 5 bases, with 8 bases lying between them. The CDR3 runs 12 residues. The CDR3 bases are TGTGCCAGCAGTTTTAACAGAAACACCATATATTTT. Its protein product is CASSFNRNTIYF.

This clonotype was recorded a few times. The chain combines TRBV2 with TRBJ2-5, with D uncertain. Germline V gene data show CDR1 as SNHLY and CDR2 as FYNNEI. The germline V and J ends were trimmed by 3 bases and 1 base, with 12 bases remaining between them. The CDR3 runs to 15 residues. The CDR3 DNA follows: TGTGCCAGCAGTGATATGTCGTCGCCCCAAGAGACCCAGTACTTC. Translating it yields CASSDMSSPQETQYF. Combining the CDR3 with reference TRBV2 and TRBJ2-5 gives the whole variable domain EPEVTQTPSHQVTQMGQEVILRCVPISNHLYFYWYRQILGQKVEFLVSFYNNEISEKSEIFDDQFSVERPDGSNFTLKIRSTKLEDSAMYFCASSDMSSPQETQYFGPGTRLLVL.

V is TRBV28 and J is TRBJ2-7; 7 nucleotides line up with TRBD2. The CDR3 has 14 residues. V dropped 2 bases and J dropped 2; count of bases not matched to a gene: 3. Germline V gene lookup returns CDR1 MDHEN and CDR2 SYDVKM. CDR3 in amino acids: CASSLVRGTYEQYF. CDR3 DNA: TGTGCCAGCAGTTTAGTGCGGGGGACCTACGAGCAGTACTTC.

This clonotype was found many times. The rearrangement uses TRBV19 and TRBJ2-1; either TRBD1 or TRBD2 may supply D (5 bases each). CDR3 length: 14 residues. Trimming removed 4 bases at V and 7 bases at J, with 14 bases between. The germline V gene has CDR1 LNHDA and CDR2 SQIVND (reference sequence). The CDR3: CASSNRGAKNEQFF. CDR3 sequence (DNA): TGTGCCAGTAGTAACCGGGGCGCCAAAAATGAGCAGTTCTTC. Together with reference TRBV19 and TRBJ2-1, the CDR3 gives the full variable domain: DGGITQSPKYLFRKEGQNVTLSCEQNLNHDAMYWYRQDPGQGLRLIYYSQIVNDFQKGDIAEGYSVSREKKESFPLTVTSAQKNPTAFYLCASSNRGAKNEQFFGPGTRLTVL.

The V call is TRBV5-1, the J call TRBJ2-1; 10 bases are shared with TRBD2. The length of the CDR3 is 19 residues. CDR1 SGHRS and CDR2 YFSETQ come from the germline V gene. V was clipped by 4 bases and J by 0 bases; unmatched bases: 13. CDR3: CASSLAPGTSVSSYNEQFF. For the CDR3, the DNA is TGCGCCAGCAGCCTGGCCCCCGGGACTAGCGTTAGCTCCTACAATGAGCAGTTCTTC.

The CDR3 sequence: CASSLGGVAETQYF. CDR3 nucleotides: TGTGCCAGCAGCTTAGGGGGGGTAGCGGAGACCCAGTACTTC. The V call is TRBV7-9, the J call TRBJ2-5, with D possibly TRBD2 on 6 matching bases. The CDR3 extends over 14 amino acids. V lost 1 base and J lost 5, with 11 bases in between. CDR1 SEHNR and CDR2 FQNEAQ come from the germline V gene (reference sequence).

This clonotype was found a few times. The chain links TRBV6-5 to TRBJ2-3, with D perhaps given as TRBD1 or TRBD2 (5 bases each). V was shortened by 4 bases and J by 11 bases, with 10 bases between the two germline ends. The CDR3 runs 11 residues. Per the germline V gene, CDR1 is MNHEY and CDR2 is SVGAGI. Here the CDR3 reads CASSSGTGQYF. In DNA form, the CDR3 reads TGTGCCAGCAGTTCCGGGACGGGGCAGTATTTT.

This clonotype appeared a few times. The chain combines TRBV9 with TRBJ2-5; the D is unclear. Germline CDR1 reads SGDLS; CDR2 reads YYNGEE. The CDR3 is made up of 14 amino acids. Trimming removed 0 bases at V and 4 bases at J, with 10 bases between. CDR3 coding DNA: TGTGCCAGCAGCGTAGCTGGCGGCGGAGAGACCCAGTACTTC. Its translation: CASSVAGGGETQYF.

This clonotype turned up a few times. The V gene is TRBV6-1, the J gene TRBJ2-1; either TRBD1 or TRBD2 may supply D (5 bases each). The germline V gene encodes CDR1 MNHNS and CDR2 SASEGT. Trimming shortened V by 8 bases and J by 4 bases, and 18 bases separated the two germline ends. This CDR3 spans 15 amino acids. Here the CDR3 reads CASARGGLGYNEQFF. CDR3 sequence (DNA): TGTGCCAGCGCACGGGGCGGGTTAGGTTACAATGAGCAGTTCTTC.

This clonotype was picked up one time. The rearrangement links TRBV14 to TRBJ2-7, with 7 bases aligning to TRBD1. V shed 3 bases, J shed 4 bases, and the junction held 6 bases outside the gene matches. The CDR3 loop spans 14 amino acids. Germline V gives CDR1 SGHDN, CDR2 FVKESK. CDR3 loop: CASSQSGTDYEQYF. CDR3 DNA: TGTGCCAGCAGCCAGTCCGGGACAGATTACGAGCAGTACTTC.